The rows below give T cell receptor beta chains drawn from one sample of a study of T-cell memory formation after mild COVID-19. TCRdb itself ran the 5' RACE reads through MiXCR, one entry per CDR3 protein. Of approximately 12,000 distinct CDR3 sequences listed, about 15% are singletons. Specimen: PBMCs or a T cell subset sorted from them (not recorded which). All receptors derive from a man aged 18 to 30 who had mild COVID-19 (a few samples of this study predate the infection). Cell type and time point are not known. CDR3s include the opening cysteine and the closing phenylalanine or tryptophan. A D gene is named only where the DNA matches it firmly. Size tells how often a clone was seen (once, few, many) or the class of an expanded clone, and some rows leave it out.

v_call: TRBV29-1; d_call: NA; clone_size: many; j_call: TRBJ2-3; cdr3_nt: TGCAGCGTCGAGGAGGCGGACAGGAGGGGAGATACGCAGTATTTT; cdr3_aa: CSVEEADRRGDTQYF
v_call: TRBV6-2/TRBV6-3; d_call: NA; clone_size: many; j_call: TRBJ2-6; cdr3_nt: TGTGCCAGCAGTCCTCCATGGGCGCTCGGGGCCAACGTCCTGACTTTC; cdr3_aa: CASSPPWALGANVLTF
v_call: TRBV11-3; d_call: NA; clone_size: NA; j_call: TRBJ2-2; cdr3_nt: TGTGCCAGCACGGAGGGCGGAGGAACCGGGGAGCTGTTTTTT; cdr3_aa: CASTEGGGTGELFF
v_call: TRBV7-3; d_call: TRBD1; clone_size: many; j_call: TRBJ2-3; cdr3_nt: TGTGCCAGCAGCTCCGGACAGGGGCTCGAGGATACGCAGTATTTT; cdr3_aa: CASSSGQGLEDTQYF
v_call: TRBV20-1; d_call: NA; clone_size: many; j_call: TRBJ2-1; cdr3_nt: TGCAGTGGCTTGGCGGGTACCTACAATGAGCAGTTCTTC; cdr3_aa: CSGLAGTYNEQFF
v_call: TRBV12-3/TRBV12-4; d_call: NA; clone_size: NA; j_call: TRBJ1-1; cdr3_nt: TGTGCCAGCAGTTTGACAGTAATGAACACTGAAGCTTTCTTT; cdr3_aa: CASSLTVMNTEAFF
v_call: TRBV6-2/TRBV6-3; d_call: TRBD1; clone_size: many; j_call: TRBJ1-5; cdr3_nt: TGTGCCAGCAGCCCGCCGGGACAGGGGATGGCGCAGCCCCAGCATTTT; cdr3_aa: CASSPPGQGMAQPQHF
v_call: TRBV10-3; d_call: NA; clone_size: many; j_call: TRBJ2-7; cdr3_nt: TGTGCCATCAGTGAGGAGGCAGGTATGGACTTC; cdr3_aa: CAISEEAGMDF
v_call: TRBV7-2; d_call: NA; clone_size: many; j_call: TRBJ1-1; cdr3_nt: TGTGCCAGCAGCTTAGAGGGGACAAGGGAGGCTTTCTTT; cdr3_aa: CASSLEGTREAFF
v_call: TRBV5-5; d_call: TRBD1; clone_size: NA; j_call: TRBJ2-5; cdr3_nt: TGTGCCAGCAGCAGTCGGGACAGTCCTAGGGCAATAGCGGAGACCCAGTACTTC; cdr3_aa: CASSSRDSPRAIAETQYF
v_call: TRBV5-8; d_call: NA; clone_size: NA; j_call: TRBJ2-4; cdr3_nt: TGTGCCAGCCACTCCGGACAGTTTCTAAACATTCAGTACTTC; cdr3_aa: CASHSGQFLNIQYF
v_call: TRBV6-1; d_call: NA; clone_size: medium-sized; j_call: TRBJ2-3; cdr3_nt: TGTGCCAGCAGTGGAAATCCGGGCCGTGAGACAGATACGCAGTATTTT; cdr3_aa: CASSGNPGRETDTQYF
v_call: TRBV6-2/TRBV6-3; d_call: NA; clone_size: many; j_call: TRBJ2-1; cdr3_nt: TGTGCCAGCAGTTACAACGGGCCAGCCTACAATGAGCAGTTCTTC; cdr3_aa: CASSYNGPAYNEQFF
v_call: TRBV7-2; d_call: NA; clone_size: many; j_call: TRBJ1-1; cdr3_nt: TGTGCCAGCAGCTTATGGTTGAACACTGAAGCTTTCTTT; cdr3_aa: CASSLWLNTEAFF
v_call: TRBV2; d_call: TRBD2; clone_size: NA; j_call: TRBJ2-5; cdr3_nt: TGTGCCAGTATAGCGGGGGGGCCCCGGGAGACCCAGTACTTC; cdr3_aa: CASIAGGPRETQYF
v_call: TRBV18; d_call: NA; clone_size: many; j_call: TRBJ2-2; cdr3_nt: TGTGCCAGCTCACCGGTGACCAGGGCCATTTACACCGGGGAGCTGTTTTTT; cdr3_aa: CASSPVTRAIYTGELFF
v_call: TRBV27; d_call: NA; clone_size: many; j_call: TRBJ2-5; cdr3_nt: TGTGCCAGCAGTTTCCGTGAGACCCAGTACTTC; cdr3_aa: CASSFRETQYF
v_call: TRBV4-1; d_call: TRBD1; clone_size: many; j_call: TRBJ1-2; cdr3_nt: TGCGCCAGCAGCCACGATAACTGGACAGGGACTCTCTATGGCTACACCTTC; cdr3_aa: CASSHDNWTGTLYGYTF
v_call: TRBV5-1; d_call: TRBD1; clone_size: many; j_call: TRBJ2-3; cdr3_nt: TGCGCCAGCAGCTTAGCCCGGACAGGGGTAGATACGCAGTATTTT; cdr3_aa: CASSLARTGVDTQYF
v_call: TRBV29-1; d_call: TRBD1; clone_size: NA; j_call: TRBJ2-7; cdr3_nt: TGCAGCGTTGAAGCAGGACAGGAGGACTACGAGCAGTACTTC; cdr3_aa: CSVEAGQEDYEQYF
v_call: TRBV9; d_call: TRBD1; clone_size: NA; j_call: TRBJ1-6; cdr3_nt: TGTGCCAGCAGCGACGGACAGGGTGACTCACCCCTCCACTTT; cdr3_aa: CASSDGQGDSPLHF
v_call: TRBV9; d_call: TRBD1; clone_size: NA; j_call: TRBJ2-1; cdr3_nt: TGTGCCAGCAGCGTAGGGACAGGGTGGAATGAGCAGTTCTTC; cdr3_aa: CASSVGTGWNEQFF
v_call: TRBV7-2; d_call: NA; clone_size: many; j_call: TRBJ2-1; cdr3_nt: TGTGCCAGCAGCTTAGCGCCGTCGACAAGCTCCTACAATGAGCAGTTCTTC; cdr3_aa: CASSLAPSTSSYNEQFF
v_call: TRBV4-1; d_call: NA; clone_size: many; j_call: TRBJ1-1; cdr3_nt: TGCGCCAGCAGCCAAGAACTAGTTACTGAAGCTTTCTTT; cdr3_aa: CASSQELVTEAFF
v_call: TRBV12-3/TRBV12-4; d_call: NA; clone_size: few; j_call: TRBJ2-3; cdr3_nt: TGTGCCAGCAGACCGACTAGGGGGGAGAACATTCCTACGCAGTATTTT; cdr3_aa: CASRPTRGENIPTQYF
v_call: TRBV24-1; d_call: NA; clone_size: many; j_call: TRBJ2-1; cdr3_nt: TGTGCCACCAGTGACCCCAGGGGACCCCACCTCGATGAGCAGTTCTTC; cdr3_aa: CATSDPRGPHLDEQFF
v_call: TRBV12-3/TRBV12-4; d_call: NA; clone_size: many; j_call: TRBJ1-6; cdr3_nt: TGTGCCAGCAGGGGACGGGATTCACCCCTCCACTTT; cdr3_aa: CASRGRDSPLHF
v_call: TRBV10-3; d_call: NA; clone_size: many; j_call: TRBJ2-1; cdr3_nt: TGTGCCATCAGTGAGTATCAGGGGCGGCCCTACAATGAGCAGTTCTTC; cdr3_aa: CAISEYQGRPYNEQFF
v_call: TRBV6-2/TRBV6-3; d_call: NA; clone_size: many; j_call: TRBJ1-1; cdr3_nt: TGTGCCAGCAGTCTAGTCGGGCCTGAAGCTTTCTTT; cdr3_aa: CASSLVGPEAFF
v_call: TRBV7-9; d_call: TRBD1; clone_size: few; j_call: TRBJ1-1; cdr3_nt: TGTGCCAGCAGCTTAGCGCTCACAGGGGGCTCTAAGAACACTGAAGCTTTCTTT; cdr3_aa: CASSLALTGGSKNTEAFF
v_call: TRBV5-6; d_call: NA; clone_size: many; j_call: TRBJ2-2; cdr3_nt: TGTGCCAGCAGCTTGGTTCCGCACACCGGGGAGCTGTTTTTT; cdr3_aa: CASSLVPHTGELFF
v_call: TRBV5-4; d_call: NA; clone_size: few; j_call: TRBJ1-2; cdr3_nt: TGTGCCAGCAGCTCACCATCCAGGGACGCCTATGGCTACACCTTC; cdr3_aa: CASSSPSRDAYGYTF
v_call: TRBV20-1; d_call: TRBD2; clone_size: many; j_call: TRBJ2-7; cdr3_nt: TGCAGTGCTCCGACTAGCGCGGGACACGAGCAGTACTTC; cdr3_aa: CSAPTSAGHEQYF
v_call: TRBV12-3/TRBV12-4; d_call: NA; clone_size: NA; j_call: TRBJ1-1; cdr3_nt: TGTGCCAGCAGTTTTTTGGGGCGCGAGGCTTTCTTT; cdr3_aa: CASSFLGREAFF
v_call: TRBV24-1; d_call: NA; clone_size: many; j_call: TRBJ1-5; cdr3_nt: TGTGCCACCAGTGGTTTGACGGTCGCCGGGCCCCAGCATTTT; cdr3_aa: CATSGLTVAGPQHF